Listed below are T cell receptor beta chains from one sample, sequenced in a study of blood T cells in healthy people across ages. TCRdb recomputed calls from the 5' RACE reads with MiXCR, one row per CDR3 protein. The sample lists roughly 640,000 distinct CDR3 sequences; under 30% were seen once. Sequenced material: blood. These receptors were obtained from a woman aged 80 or over in good health. CDR3s include the opening cysteine and the closing phenylalanine or tryptophan. Fields, in order: clone size, V gene, J gene, D gene, CDR3 protein, CDR3 DNA. D genes are given only for firm matches. Part of the rows lack a size; the others show once, few, many or a class for expanded clones.

many,TRBV2,TRBJ1-5,.,CASTLYRAQPQHF,TGTGCCAGCACCCTTTACAGGGCTCAGCCCCAGCATTTT
many,TRBV30,TRBJ1-1,.,CAWSVKGRGLMNTEAFF,TGTGCCTGGAGTGTCAAGGGCAGGGGCCTTATGAACACTGAAGCTTTCTTT
.,TRBV3-1,TRBJ2-5,.,CAGSQDGWLETQYF,TGTGCCGGCAGCCAAGATGGCTGGCTGGAGACCCAGTACTTC
.,TRBV20-1,TRBJ2-1,TRBD1,CSARAGQGSLGVYNEQFF,TGCAGTGCTAGAGCGGGACAGGGTAGCCTAGGGGTCTACAATGAGCAGTTCTTC
many,TRBV10-3,TRBJ2-1,.,CAIRGESGRGSSGSYNEQFF,TGTGCCATCAGAGGAGAAAGCGGGCGCGGTTCTTCGGGCTCCTACAATGAGCAGTTCTTC
many,TRBV5-5,TRBJ2-7,TRBD1,CASSNDRGKLYEQYF,TGTGCCAGCAGCAACGACAGGGGGAAGCTCTACGAGCAGTACTTC
.,TRBV12-5,TRBJ2-7,TRBD1,CASGGQQQYNGQYF,TGTGCTAGTGGGGGACAGCAACAATACAATGGGCAGTACTTC
many,TRBV7-6,TRBJ2-1,TRBD2,CASSSRGGNEQFF,TGTGCCAGCAGCTCGCGGGGGGGCAATGAGCAGTTCTTC
.,TRBV13,TRBJ1-1,.,CASSLGGRYTEAFF,TGTGCCAGCAGCTTAGGGGGGCGATACACTGAAGCTTTCTTT
once,TRBV29-1,TRBJ2-3,TRBD2,CSANGVLAGGPPDTQYF,TGCAGCGCAAACGGTGTACTAGCGGGAGGGCCCCCAGATACGCAGTATTTT
many,TRBV28,TRBJ2-7,.,CASSQVGASSYEQYF,TGTGCCAGCAGCCAAGTTGGGGCGAGCTCCTACGAGCAGTACTTC
many,TRBV25-1,TRBJ2-7,TRBD2,CATLGGGAGEQYF,TGTGCCACCCTCGGGGGGGGCGCGGGCGAGCAGTACTTC
many,TRBV5-1,TRBJ2-3,.,CASSLGDRTDTQYF,TGCGCCAGCAGCCTAGGGGACCGGACGGATACGCAGTATTTT
.,TRBV20-1,TRBJ1-5,.,CSASLTTTERTRQPQHF,TGCAGTGCTAGTCTTACGACGACAGAAAGGACGAGGCAGCCCCAGCATTTT
many,TRBV6-2/TRBV6-3,TRBJ2-7,.,CASSYADRYEQYF,TGTGCCAGCAGTTACGCGGATCGCTACGAGCAGTACTTC
.,TRBV20-1,TRBJ2-3,.,CSASSTISTDTQYF,TGCAGTGCTAGTTCGACCATTAGCACAGACACGCAGTATTTT